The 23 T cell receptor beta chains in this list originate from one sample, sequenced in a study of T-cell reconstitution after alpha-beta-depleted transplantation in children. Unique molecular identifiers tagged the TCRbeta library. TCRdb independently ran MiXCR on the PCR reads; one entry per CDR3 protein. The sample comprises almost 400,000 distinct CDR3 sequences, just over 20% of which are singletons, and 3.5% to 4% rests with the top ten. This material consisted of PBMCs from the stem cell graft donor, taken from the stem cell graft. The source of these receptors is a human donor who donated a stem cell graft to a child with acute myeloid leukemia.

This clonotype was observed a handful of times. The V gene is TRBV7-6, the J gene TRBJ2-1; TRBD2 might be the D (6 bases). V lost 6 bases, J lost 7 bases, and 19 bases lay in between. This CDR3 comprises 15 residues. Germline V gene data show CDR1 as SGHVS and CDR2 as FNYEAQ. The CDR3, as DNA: TGTGCCAGCAGGGGGGAGGCGGTGTCGTGGAATGAGCAGTTCTTC. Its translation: CASRGEAVSWNEQFF.

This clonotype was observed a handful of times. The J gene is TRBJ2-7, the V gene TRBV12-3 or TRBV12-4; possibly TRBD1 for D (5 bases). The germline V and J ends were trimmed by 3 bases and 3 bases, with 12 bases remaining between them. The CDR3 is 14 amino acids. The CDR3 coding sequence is TGTGCCAGCAGTTTCGCACAGGTCGGCTACGAGCAGTACTTC. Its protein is CASSFAQVGYEQYF.

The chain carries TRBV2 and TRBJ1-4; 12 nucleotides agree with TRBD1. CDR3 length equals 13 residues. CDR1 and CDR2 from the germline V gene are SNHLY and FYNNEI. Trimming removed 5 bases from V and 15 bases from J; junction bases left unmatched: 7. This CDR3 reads CASSQGQGAAVFF. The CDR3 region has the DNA TGTGCCAGCAGTCAGGGACAGGGGGCGGCTGTGTTTTTT.

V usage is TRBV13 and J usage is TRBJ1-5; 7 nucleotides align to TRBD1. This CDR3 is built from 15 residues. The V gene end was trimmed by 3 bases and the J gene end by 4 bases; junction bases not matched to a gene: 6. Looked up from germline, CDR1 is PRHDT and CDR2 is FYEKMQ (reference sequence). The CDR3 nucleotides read TGTGCCAGCAGCTTCCGGGACAGTCAGAATCAGCCCCAGCATTTT. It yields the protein CASSFRDSQNQPQHF.

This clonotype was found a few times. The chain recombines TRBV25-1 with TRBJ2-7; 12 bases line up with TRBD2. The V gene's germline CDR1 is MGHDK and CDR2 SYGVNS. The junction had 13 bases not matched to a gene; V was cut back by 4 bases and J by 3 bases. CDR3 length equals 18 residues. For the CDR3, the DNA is TGTGCCAGCAGTGGCTCCCCTCGACTAGCGGGAGATGGCTACGAGCAGTACTTC. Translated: CASSGSPRLAGDGYEQYF.

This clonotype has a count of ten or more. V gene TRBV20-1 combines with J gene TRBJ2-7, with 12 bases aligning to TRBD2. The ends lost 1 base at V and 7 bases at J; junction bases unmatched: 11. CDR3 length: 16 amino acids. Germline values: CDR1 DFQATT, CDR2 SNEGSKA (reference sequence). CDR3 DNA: TGCAGTGCTAGAGTTGGGACTAGCGGGCTAGCTCCTGAGCAGTACTTC. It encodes CSARVGTSGLAPEQYF.

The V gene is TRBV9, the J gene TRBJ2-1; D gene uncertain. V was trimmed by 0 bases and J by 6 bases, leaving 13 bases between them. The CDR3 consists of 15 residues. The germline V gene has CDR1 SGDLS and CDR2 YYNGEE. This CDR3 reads CASSVGVLTSNEQFF. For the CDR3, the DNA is TGTGCCAGCAGCGTAGGCGTCCTCACAAGCAATGAGCAGTTCTTC.

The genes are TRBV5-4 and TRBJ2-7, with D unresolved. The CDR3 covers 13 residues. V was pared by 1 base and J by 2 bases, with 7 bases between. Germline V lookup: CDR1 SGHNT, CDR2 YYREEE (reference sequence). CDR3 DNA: TGTGCCAGCAGCTTGAGTAGCCCCTACGAGCAGTACTTC. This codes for CASSLSSPYEQYF.

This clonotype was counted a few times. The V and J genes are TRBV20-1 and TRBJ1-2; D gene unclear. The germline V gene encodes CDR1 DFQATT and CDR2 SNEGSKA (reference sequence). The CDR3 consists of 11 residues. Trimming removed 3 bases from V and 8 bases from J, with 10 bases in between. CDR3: CSASSGYGYTF. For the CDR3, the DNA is TGCAGTGCTAGTTCGGGTTACGGCTACACCTTC.

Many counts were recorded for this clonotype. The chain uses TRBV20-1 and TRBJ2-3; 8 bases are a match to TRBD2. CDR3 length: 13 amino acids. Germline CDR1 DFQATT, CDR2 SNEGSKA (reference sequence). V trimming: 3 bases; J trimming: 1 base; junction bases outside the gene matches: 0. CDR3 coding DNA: TGCAGTGCTAGGCGGGAGGGCACAGATACGCAGTATTTT. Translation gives CSARREGTDTQYF.

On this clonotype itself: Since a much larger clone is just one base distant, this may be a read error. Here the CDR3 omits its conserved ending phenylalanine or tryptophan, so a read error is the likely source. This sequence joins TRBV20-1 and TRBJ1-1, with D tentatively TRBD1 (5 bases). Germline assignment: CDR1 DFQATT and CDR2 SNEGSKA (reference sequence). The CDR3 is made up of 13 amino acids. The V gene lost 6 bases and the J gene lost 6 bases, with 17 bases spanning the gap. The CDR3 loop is CSAQGPFGPEAFC. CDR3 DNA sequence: TGCAGTGCGCAGGGACCCTTCGGGCCTGAAGCTTTCTGT.

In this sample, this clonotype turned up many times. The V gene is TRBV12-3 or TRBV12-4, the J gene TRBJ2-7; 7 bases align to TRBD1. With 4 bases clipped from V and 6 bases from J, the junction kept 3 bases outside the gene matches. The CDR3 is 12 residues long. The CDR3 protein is CASSSGQAEQYF. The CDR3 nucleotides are TGTGCCAGCAGTTCCGGACAGGCCGAGCAGTACTTC.

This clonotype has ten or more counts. DNA for the CDR3: TGCACTGAACAGGGGGCTGGGACTGAAGCTTTCTTT. Its translation: CTEQGAGTEAFF. The chain carries TRBV20-1 and TRBJ1-1; 9 bases are a match to TRBD1. The length of the CDR3 is 12 residues. CDR1 and CDR2 (germline): DFQATT, SNEGSKA (reference sequence).

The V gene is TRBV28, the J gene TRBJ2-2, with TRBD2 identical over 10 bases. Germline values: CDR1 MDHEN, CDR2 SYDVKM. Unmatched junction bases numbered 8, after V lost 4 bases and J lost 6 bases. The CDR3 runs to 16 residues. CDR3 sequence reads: CASSSASGSQAGELFF. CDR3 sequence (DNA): TGTGCCAGCAGTTCTGCTAGCGGGAGTCAGGCCGGGGAGCTGTTTTTT.

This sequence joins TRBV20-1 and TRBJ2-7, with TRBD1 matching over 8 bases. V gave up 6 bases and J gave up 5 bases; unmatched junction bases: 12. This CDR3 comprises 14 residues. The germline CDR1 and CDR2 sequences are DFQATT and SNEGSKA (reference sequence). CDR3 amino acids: CSAVIGQGPHEQYF. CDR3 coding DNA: TGCAGTGCCGTGATAGGACAGGGTCCCCACGAGCAGTACTTC.

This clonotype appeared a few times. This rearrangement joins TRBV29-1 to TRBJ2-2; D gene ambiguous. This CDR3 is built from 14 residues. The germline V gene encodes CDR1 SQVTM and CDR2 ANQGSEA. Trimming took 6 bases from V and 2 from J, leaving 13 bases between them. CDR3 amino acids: CSVENPRNTGELFF. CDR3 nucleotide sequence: TGCAGCGTGGAAAACCCTAGAAACACCGGGGAGCTGTTTTTT.

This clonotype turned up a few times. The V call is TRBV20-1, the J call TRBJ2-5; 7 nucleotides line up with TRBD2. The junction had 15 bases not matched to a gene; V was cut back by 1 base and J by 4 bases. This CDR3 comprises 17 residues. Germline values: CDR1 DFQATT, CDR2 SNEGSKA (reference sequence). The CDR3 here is CSARVPKGRAGVETQYF. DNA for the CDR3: TGCAGTGCTAGAGTTCCCAAAGGGAGGGCTGGGGTAGAGACCCAGTACTTC.

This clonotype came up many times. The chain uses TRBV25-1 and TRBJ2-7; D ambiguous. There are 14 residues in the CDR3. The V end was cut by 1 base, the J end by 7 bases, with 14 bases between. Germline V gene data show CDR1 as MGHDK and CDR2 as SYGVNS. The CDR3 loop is CASSESRQSGEQYF. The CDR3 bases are TGTGCCAGCAGTGAATCGCGGCAGTCAGGAGAGCAGTACTTC.

CDR3 nucleotides: TGTGCCAGCAGAGTTCTAAGTTCCTACAATGAGCAGTTCTTC. Its protein product is CASRVLSSYNEQFF. This rearrangement joins TRBV6-2 or TRBV6-3 to TRBJ2-1; D not resolved. V dropped 6 bases and J dropped 1 base, with 10 bases sitting between them. Germline V gene sequence: CDR1 MNHEY, CDR2 SVGEGT. There are 14 residues in the CDR3.

CDR3 amino acids: CASSSPTGQRNSEQFF. The CDR3 DNA reads as TGTGCCAGCAGTTCCCCTACGGGACAGAGGAATAGTGAGCAGTTCTTC. The genes are TRBV28 and TRBJ2-1, with 7 bases identical to TRBD1. The CDR3 is 16 residues long. Germline CDR1 MDHEN, CDR2 SYDVKM. With V trimmed by 4 bases and J by 9 bases, 15 bases remained unmatched.

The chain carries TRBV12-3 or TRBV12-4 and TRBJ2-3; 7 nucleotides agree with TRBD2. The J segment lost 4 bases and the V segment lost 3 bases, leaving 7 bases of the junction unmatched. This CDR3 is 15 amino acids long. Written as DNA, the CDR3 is TGTGCCAGCAGTTTTGGCCTAGCGGTCCCAGATACGCAGTATTTT. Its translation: CASSFGLAVPDTQYF.

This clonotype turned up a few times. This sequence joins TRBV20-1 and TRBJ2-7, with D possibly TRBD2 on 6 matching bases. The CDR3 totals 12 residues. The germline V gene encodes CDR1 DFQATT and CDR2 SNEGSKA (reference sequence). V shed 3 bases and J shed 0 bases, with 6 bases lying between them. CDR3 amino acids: CSASGGSYEQYF. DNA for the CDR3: TGCAGTGCTAGCGGGGGCTCCTACGAGCAGTACTTC.

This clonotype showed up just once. CDR3 nucleotide sequence: TGTGCCAGCAGTTTCACTAGCGGAGCTTACAATGAGCAGTTCTTC. Residues: CASSFTSGAYNEQFF. This chain joins TRBV7-9 and TRBJ2-1, with 8 bases aligning to TRBD2. The V gene end was trimmed by 6 bases and the J gene end by 4 bases; junction bases not matched to a gene: 8. Germline CDR1 reads SEHNR; CDR2 reads FQNEAQ (reference sequence). This CDR3 comprises 15 residues.